Detailed here is one TCR beta chain. Its antigen is unidentified. These data belong to a study of metastatic and nonmetastatic thyroid tumors. Whole-study context: Comparative analysis of repertoires was undertaken across blood and tumor or nodule tissue obtained from malignant and benign thyroid patients. The study's findings and limits: Patients with malignant thyroid tumors reportedly had significantly higher TCR beta diversity than those with benign nodules, in blood and tumor.

V lost 2 bases, J lost 5 bases, and 10 bases lay in between. CDR3 length: 14 amino acids. In germline, CDR1 is DFQATT, CDR2 SNEGSKA (reference sequence). Nobody among the patients had been given any treatment before thyroid surgery. Under the authors' procedure: A papillary thyroid cancer distant-metastasis classifier was built from CDR3 differences across clinicopathological groups. TCRdb re-analyzed the PCR reads using MiXCR. TCRdb's processing, not the authors' own work, is the source of the V and J calls. The sample comprises tens of thousands of clones, about 45% of which are singletons, and around 22% rests with the top ten.

The chain links TRBV20-1 to TRBJ1-6; D gene uncertain. The sample was tumor tissue. The receptor comes from a male donor with papillary thyroid cancer or a benign thyroid nodule (not recorded which). Some clones in this sample may be carry-over from other donors' samples. The chain's CDR3 is CSARMVVDNSPLHF. In DNA, the CDR3 is TGCAGTGCTAGAATGGTCGTGGATAATTCACCCCTCCACTTT.